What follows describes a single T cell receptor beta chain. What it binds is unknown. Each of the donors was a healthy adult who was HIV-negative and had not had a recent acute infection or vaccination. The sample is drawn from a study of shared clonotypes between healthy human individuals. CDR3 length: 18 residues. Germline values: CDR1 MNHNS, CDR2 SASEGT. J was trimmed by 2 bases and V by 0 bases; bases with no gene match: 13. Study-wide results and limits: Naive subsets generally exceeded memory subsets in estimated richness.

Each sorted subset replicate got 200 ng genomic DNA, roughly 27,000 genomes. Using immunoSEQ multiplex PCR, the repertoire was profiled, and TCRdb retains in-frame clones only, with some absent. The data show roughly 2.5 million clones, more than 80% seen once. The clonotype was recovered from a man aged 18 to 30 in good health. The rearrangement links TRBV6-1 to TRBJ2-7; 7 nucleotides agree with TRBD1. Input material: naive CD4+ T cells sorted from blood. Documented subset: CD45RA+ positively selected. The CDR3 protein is CASSEAPGQIAPPYEQYF. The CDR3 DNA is TGTGCCAGCAGTGAAGCTCCGGGACAGATAGCACCCCCCTACGAGCAGTACTTC.